This TCR beta chain was recovered during a study of blood T cells in healthy people across ages. Looking at the study overall: Every two T cells gave about one barcoded beta molecule via template switching. General observations from the study: Age advanced and TCR beta diversity per million T cells fell, roughly linearly. In long-lived donors, naive CD4+ cell counts and diversity exceeded those of aged donors.

Concerning this clonotype itself: Its matching antigen is unknown.

It was with a sample-barcoded 5' primer and a J-beta primer mix that a second PCR of about 6 to 12 cycles was run. Each cDNA molecule, via a template-switch adaptor with 12 random nucleotides, was tagged. Each CDR3 protein gets one entry after TCRdb re-called the 5' RACE reads with MiXCR. The table has roughly 900,000 distinct CDR3 sequences, 29% seen once. V dropped 0 bases and J dropped 2 bases, with 14 bases sitting between them. This CDR3 region has 16 residues. Germline lookup yields CDR1 LGHDT and CDR2 YNNKEL (reference sequence). The V call is TRBV3-1, the J call TRBJ2-7; the D is unclear. Input material: blood. This clonotype was obtained from a woman aged 80 or over in good health. The CDR3 loop is CASSQDRGGRPYEQYF. The CDR3 DNA sequence: TGTGCCAGCAGCCAAGATAGAGGTGGCAGGCCCTACGAGCAGTACTTC.